This T cell receptor (beta chain) was recovered during a study of T-cell reconstitution after alpha-beta-depleted transplantation in children. Whole-study results and caveats: Alpha-beta T cells present about two months after transplant were reported to originate from several hundred expanded graft clones. At the one-year point after transplant, T-cell counts and TCRbeta diversity were found to come mostly from T cells that had been newly produced. Some patients' high day-60 TCRbeta diversity was traced to surviving recipient T cells and thymic progenitors.

The germline V gene encodes CDR1 SGHRS and CDR2 YFSETQ. The CDR3 runs to 15 residues. V dropped 1 base and J dropped 10 bases, with 15 bases sitting between them. This clonotype was observed a handful of times. Its matching antigen is unknown. Preparation of the TCRbeta library involved a method that used unique molecular identifiers. TCRdb reprocessed the PCR reads with MiXCR, giving one entry per CDR3 protein. This table has under 450,000 distinct CDR3 sequences, 16% appearing once. The chain uses TRBV5-1 and TRBJ1-6; D is unresolved. Sequencing was performed on PBMCs, mostly from graft donor cells, taken 360 days after TCRalphabeta/CD19-depleted stem cell transplant. The TCR comes from a boy younger than two who had a stem cell transplant for Wiskott-Aldrich syndrome, so the T cells may come from the graft donor. The CDR3 DNA follows: TGCGCCAGCAGCTTGTCCACGGTTAAAAAGTCACCCCTCCACTTT. Protein: CASSLSTVKKSPLHF.